This T cell receptor (beta chain) was sequenced for a study of T cells after yellow fever vaccination. About the study: For low cell numbers, libraries were made with SMART-Seq v4 Ultra Low Input. General observations from the study: Sorted repertoires could include abundant contaminating clonotypes from bulk cells. Though weaker, the secondary response peaked faster, on day 5 versus 15.

Germline-derived CDR1 and CDR2 are MGHRA and YSYEKL. This CDR3 contains 17 residues. V lost 2 bases and J lost 7; bases outside the gene matches: 14. TCRdb reprocessed the 5' RACE reads with MiXCR, giving one entry per CDR3 protein. The sample gives 150,000 to 200,000 distinct CDR3 sequences, 6% to 7.5% of which show up once; approximately 2.5% is in the top ten. Notes on this clonotype: What it binds is not known.

The sample here was CD4+ T cells sorted from PBMCs, taken less than 6 days after the first yellow fever vaccination. The receptor was isolated from a man aged 18 to 35 who received the YFV17D yellow fever vaccine. The rearrangement links TRBV4-1 to TRBJ2-5, with 9 bases aligning to TRBD1. CDR3: CASSQPTGNRGRWTQYF. The CDR3 bases are TGCGCCAGCAGCCAACCCACCGGCAACAGGGGGCGGTGGACCCAGTACTTC.